This record covers a single T cell receptor (beta chain). This entry is derived from a study of T cell responses to AZD1222 COVID-19 vaccine. TCRdb keeps only in-frame clones here, not all; method: immunoSEQ multiplex PCR. The sample carries approximately 150,000 clones, approximately 90% recorded once. Germline CDR1 and CDR2: GTSNPN and SVGIG (reference sequence). The CDR3 consists of 13 residues. With V trimmed by 3 bases and J by 6 bases, 5 bases remained unmatched. The chain is built from TRBV30 and TRBJ2-4; 7 positions match TRBD2. This specimen consisted of peripheral blood, obtained 28 days after the second dose of the MenACWY control vaccine. The clonotype originates from an adult who received the MenACWY meningococcal vaccine as a control. The CDR3 protein is CAWRAPGGNIQYF. The CDR3 DNA reads as TGTGCCTGGAGAGCCCCGGGGGGAAACATTCAGTACTTC. Complete variable domain (other parts from reference TRBV30 and TRBJ2-4): SQTIHQWPATLVQPVGSPLSLECTVEGTSNPNLYWYRQAAGRGLQLLFYSVGIGQISSEVPQNLSASRPQDRQFILSSKKLLLSDSGFYLCAWRAPGGNIQYFGAGTRLSVL.